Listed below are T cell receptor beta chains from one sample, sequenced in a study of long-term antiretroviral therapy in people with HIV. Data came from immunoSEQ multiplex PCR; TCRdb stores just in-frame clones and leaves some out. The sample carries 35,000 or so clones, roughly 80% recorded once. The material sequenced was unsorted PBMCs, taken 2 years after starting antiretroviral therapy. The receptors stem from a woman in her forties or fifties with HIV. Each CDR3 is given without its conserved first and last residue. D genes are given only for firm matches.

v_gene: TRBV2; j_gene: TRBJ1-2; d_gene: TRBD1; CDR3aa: ASLIQGADSNGYT
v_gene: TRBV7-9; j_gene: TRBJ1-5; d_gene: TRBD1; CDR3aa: ASSLSGQGAAQPQH
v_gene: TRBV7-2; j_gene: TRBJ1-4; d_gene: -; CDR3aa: ASSGRPLLNEKLF
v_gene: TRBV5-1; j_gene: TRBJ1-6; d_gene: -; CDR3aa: ASSRAGPNSPLH
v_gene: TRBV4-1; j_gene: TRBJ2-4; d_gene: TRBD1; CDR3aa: ASSQPGQGKAKNIQY
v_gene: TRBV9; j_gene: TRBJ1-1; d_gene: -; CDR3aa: ASSGRPLGRNTEAF
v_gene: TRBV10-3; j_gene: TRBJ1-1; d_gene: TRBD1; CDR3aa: AIRTTGGYTEAF
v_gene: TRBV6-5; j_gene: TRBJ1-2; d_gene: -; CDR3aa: ASTRGGNYGYT
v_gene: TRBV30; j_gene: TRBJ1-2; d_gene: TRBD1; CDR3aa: AWSPGGNYGYT
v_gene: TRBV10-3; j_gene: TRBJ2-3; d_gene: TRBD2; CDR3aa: AISDSSGGATDTQY
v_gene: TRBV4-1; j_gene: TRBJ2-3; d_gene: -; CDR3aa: ASSRRERTDTSTDTQY
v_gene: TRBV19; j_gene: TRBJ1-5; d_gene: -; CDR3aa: ASRSWAGLPQPQH
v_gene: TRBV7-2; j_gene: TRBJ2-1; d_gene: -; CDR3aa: ASSLATSEWNEQF
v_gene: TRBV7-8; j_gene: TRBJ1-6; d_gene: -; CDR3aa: ASSSGYYNSPLH
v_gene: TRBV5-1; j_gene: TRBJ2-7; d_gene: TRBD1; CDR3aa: ASTPGQGWGEQY
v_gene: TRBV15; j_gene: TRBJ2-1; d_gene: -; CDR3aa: ATSRGQTSSYNEQF
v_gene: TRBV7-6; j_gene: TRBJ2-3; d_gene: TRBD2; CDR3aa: ASSLGTSGATDTQY
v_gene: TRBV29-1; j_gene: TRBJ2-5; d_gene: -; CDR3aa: SVVRTKGETQY
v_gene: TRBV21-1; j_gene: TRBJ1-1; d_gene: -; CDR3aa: ASNLNRRNTEAF
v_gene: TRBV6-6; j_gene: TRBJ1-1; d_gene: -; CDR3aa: ASTRGDKAF
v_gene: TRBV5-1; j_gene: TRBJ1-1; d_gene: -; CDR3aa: ASTSDTEAF
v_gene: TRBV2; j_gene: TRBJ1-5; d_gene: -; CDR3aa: ASIRDTSNQPQH
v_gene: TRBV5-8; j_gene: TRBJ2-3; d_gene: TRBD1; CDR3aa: ASSSEGTGTDTQY
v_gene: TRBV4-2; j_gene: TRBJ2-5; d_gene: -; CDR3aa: ASSQELASETQY
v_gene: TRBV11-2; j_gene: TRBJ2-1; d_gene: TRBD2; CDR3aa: ASSLRSTSGGADEQF
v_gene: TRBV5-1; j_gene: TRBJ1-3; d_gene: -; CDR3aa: ASSTETGSGNTIY
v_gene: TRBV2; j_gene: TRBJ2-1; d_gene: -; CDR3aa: ASSERIWDNEQF
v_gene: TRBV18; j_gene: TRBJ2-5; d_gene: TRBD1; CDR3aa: ASSPPDRDETQY
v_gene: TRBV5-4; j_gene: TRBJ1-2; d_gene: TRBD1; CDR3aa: ASSLGQGPRYGYT
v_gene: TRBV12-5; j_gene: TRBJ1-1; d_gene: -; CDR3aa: ASGGAPGEAF